The rows below give T cell receptor beta chains drawn from one sample of a study of T cells in Graves' hyperthyroidism and ophthalmopathy. TCRdb re-called the multiplex PCR reads through MiXCR, storing one row per CDR3 protein. The data show under 750,000 distinct CDR3 sequences, around 20% seen once. Sequencing used blood. These TCRs come from a woman aged 45-59 years with Graves' hyperthyroidism that later progressed to Graves' ophthalmopathy. The CDR3 runs from the conserved cysteine through the conserved F or W. Each record gives: D gene, clone size, J gene, V gene, CDR3 DNA, CDR3 protein. The D gene is left open where the match is weak. A row's size may be missing; if present it is once, few, many or a size class.

>.|many|TRBJ1-1|TRBV3-1
TGTGCCAGCAGCCAAGTCGAGGGCGAAGCTTTCTTT
CASSQVEGEAFF
>TRBD1|.|TRBJ1-2|TRBV19
TGTGCCAGTAGTAACACAGGGGACTATGGCTACACCTTC
CASSNTGDYGYTF
>.|.|TRBJ2-7|TRBV4-2
TGTGCCAGCAGCCAAGAACCCCAGACCGAGCAGTACTTC
CASSQEPQTEQYF
>.|.|TRBJ1-6|TRBV12-3/TRBV12-4
TGTGCCAGCGGTTTATCACAAGCCAATTCACCCCTCCACTTT
CASGLSQANSPLHF
>TRBD1|.|TRBJ1-2|TRBV6-2/TRBV6-3
TGTGCCAGCAGTTACTACCGAGCAGGGGGCAGTAACTATGGCTACACCTTC
CASSYYRAGGSNYGYTF
>TRBD1|many|TRBJ1-6|TRBV20-1
TGCAGTGCTAGAGATGGTCAGGGGGCTTCTTCACCCCTCCACTTT
CSARDGQGASSPLHF
>.|.|TRBJ2-7|TRBV20-1
TGCAGTGCTAGAGATCTCCGCTACGAGCAGTGCTTC
CSARDLRYEQCF
>.|many|TRBJ2-7|TRBV6-5
TGTGCCAGCAGTTACTCATCTTTACGGGACGAGCAGTACTTC
CASSYSSLRDEQYF
>.|many|TRBJ1-3|TRBV3-1
TGTGCCAGCAGCCAAGTAAGAACCCCTGGAAACACCATATATTTT
CASSQVRTPGNTIYF
>TRBD1|many|TRBJ1-4|TRBV30
TGTGCCTGGAGGAGGGCCGGGACAGGGAATGAAAAACTGTTTTTT
CAWRRAGTGNEKLFF
>TRBD1|few|TRBJ1-5|TRBV6-5
TGTGCCAGCAGTTGGGACAGGGAGGTTCAGCCCCAGCATTTT
CASSWDREVQPQHF
>.|many|TRBJ1-5|TRBV5-1
TGCGCCAGCAGCGTACGGGGAGGGTCCAATCAGCCCCAGCATTTT
CASSVRGGSNQPQHF
>TRBD1|few|TRBJ1-2|TRBV4-1
TGCGCCAGCAGCCAAGGACCGGACAGGGGGGGCTATGGCTACACCTTC
CASSQGPDRGGYGYTF
>TRBD2|.|TRBJ2-2|TRBV7-2
TGTGCCAGCAGTCCAGAGCGGGGGGGCTACACCGGGGAGCTGTTTTTT
CASSPERGGYTGELFF
>TRBD1|.|TRBJ1-4|TRBV6-1
TGTGCCAGCAGTGGACAGGGATATAGGGAAAAACTGTTTTTT
CASSGQGYREKLFF
>.|.|TRBJ2-5|TRBV14
TGTGCCAGCAGCCAAGGATCTTACCCATGGGGGACCCAGTACTTC
CASSQGSYPWGTQYF
>.|many|TRBJ1-1|TRBV5-1
TGCGCCAGCAGCTTATCCCGGGAGTTAAACACTGAAGCTTTCTTT
CASSLSRELNTEAFF
>TRBD1|many|TRBJ2-3|TRBV18
TGTGCCAGCTCACTGGGTCGGCAGGGGGCAGATACGCAGTATTTT
CASSLGRQGADTQYF
>.|.|TRBJ1-3|TRBV19
TGTGCCAGTGCCGGGACCCGTTCTGGAAACACCATATATTTT
CASAGTRSGNTIYF
>.|many|TRBJ2-1|TRBV12-3/TRBV12-4
TGTGCCAGCAGTTTTTCCCCGGGAGTGGGCAATGAGCAGTTCTTC
CASSFSPGVGNEQFF
>TRBD1|.|TRBJ1-4|TRBV20-1
TGCAGTGCTAGAGACCCGACAGGGGGAGATGAAAAACTGTTTTTT
CSARDPTGGDEKLFF
>TRBD1|few|TRBJ1-5|TRBV7-9
TGTGCCAGCAGCAGGGACAGGGACGGCAATCAGCCCCAGCATTTT
CASSRDRDGNQPQHF
>.|many|TRBJ2-5|TRBV3-1
TGTGCCAGCAGCCAGATTGGCCTCGGGGAGACCCAGTACTTC
CASSQIGLGETQYF
>TRBD1|many|TRBJ1-1|TRBV18
TGTGCCAGCTCACCAAAGGACAGGGAGGGGACTGAAGCTTTCTTT
CASSPKDREGTEAFF
>TRBD2|.|TRBJ2-1|TRBV11-3
TGTGCCAGCAGCTTAGAAGCGGACACTAGCGGGGCTGGTTCCTACAATGAGCAGTTCTTC
CASSLEADTSGAGSYNEQFF
>TRBD2|.|TRBJ2-1|TRBV20-1
TGCAGTACAACTAGCGGGGGTGCCCATGAGCAGTTCTTC
CSTTSGGAHEQFF
>.|.|TRBJ1-4|TRBV9
TGTGCCAGCAGCCCAGAGGGGGTTAATGAAAAACTGTTTTTT
CASSPEGVNEKLFF
>.|.|TRBJ1-3|TRBV5-4
TGTGCCAGCAGCTTTGGAGGGGGATCTGGAAACACCATATATTTT
CASSFGGGSGNTIYF
>TRBD1|once|TRBJ1-2|TRBV18
TGTGCCAGCTCACCTGACAGGGGGGATGGCTACACCTTC
CASSPDRGDGYTF
>.|.|TRBJ1-3|TRBV6-1
TGTGCCAGCACCATGGGTGGTCGCTCTGGAAACACCATATATTTT
CASTMGGRSGNTIYF
>.|.|TRBJ1-3|TRBV9
TGTGCCAGCAGCGTAGGTCCCCTTGGCTCTGGAAACACCATATATTTT
CASSVGPLGSGNTIYF
>.|.|TRBJ2-5|TRBV15
TGTGCCACGCTCAGGGGACAGACCCAGTACTTC
CATLRGQTQYF
>TRBD2|few|TRBJ2-1|TRBV12-3/TRBV12-4
TGTGCCAGCAGTCCCTACCGGACTAGCGGGGGGTGGTTCTTC
CASSPYRTSGGWFF
>.|many|TRBJ1-1|TRBV3-1
TGTGCCAGCAGCCAAGATTCCTCAGGCGTCACTGAAGCTTTCTTT
CASSQDSSGVTEAFF
>TRBD1|.|TRBJ1-1|TRBV2
TGTGCCAGCAACATCGCCGGGACAGACTTAACTGAAGCTTTCTTT
CASNIAGTDLTEAFF
>.|few|TRBJ2-3|TRBV15
TGTGCCACCAGCAGAGACCGGGGTTCAGATACGCAGTATTTT
CATSRDRGSDTQYF
>TRBD2|.|TRBJ2-3|TRBV7-9
TGTGCCAGCAGCTTGGGGACTAGCGGGGGGGGAGATACGCAGTATTTT
CASSLGTSGGGDTQYF
>TRBD1|many|TRBJ1-4|TRBV29-1
TGCAGCGTTGAAGGATCAGAGGGGGCCGGAAAACTGTTTTTT
CSVEGSEGAGKLFF
>.|many|TRBJ1-1|TRBV20-1
TGCAGTGCTAGAGATCAGGATCCAGGGATAGCCACTGAAGCTTTCTTT
CSARDQDPGIATEAFF
>TRBD2|few|TRBJ2-1|TRBV19
TGTGCCAGTAGTATAGTTAGCGGGGGGTTCAATGAGCAGTTCTTC
CASSIVSGGFNEQFF
>.|few|TRBJ1-2|TRBV5-8
TGTGCCAGCAACCCGACGGGGGAGAAAGTTGGCTACACCTTC
CASNPTGEKVGYTF
>TRBD1|.|TRBJ1-5|TRBV7-9
TGTGCCAGCAGCACCAACAGGGGGCAGGGCAATCAGCCCCAGCATTTT
CASSTNRGQGNQPQHF
>TRBD2|few|TRBJ2-4|TRBV4-1
TGCGCCAGCAGCCACGTCGATGCGGGACTAGCGGGGAACCTAGCCAAAAACATTCAGTACTTC
CASSHVDAGLAGNLAKNIQYF
>.|many|TRBJ2-7|TRBV12-3/TRBV12-4
TGTGCCAGCAGTTTCCGCAGGGCCCACGAGCAGTACTTC
CASSFRRAHEQYF
>.|few|TRBJ2-2|TRBV9
TGTGCCAGCAGCACCTCCGGGACTCCTGTCCGGGAGCTGTTTTTT
CASSTSGTPVRELFF
>.|.|TRBJ2-1|TRBV20-1
TGCAGTGCTAGAGATGCCTTCTCGATCTCCTACAATGAGCAGTCCTTC
CSARDAFSISYNEQSF
>TRBD1|many|TRBJ1-6|TRBV6-2/TRBV6-3
TGTGCCAGCAGTTACGCCGCCGGGACAGGGGATAACTCCTATAATTCACCCCTCCACTTT
CASSYAAGTGDNSYNSPLHF
>.|many|TRBJ2-3|TRBV3-1
TGTGCCAGCAGCCCTTATCATTCCTCAGACGGTAAAGATACGCAGTATTTT
CASSPYHSSDGKDTQYF
>.|many|TRBJ1-1|TRBV18
TGTGCCAGCTCAGAACAAGTGAACACTGAAGCTTTCTTT
CASSEQVNTEAFF
>.|.|TRBJ2-1|TRBV15
TGTGCCACCAGCAGAGTCCTCCAGGGGATGGAATCCTACAATGAGCAGTTCTTC
CATSRVLQGMESYNEQFF
>.|many|TRBJ2-5|TRBV12-3/TRBV12-4
TGTGCCAGCAGTTTTGTGGGGTCTAGAGGAGAGACCCAGTACTTC
CASSFVGSRGETQYF
>.|many|TRBJ1-1|TRBV15
TGTGCCACCAGCCTCGGAGGCGGGAACACTGAAGCTTTCTTT
CATSLGGGNTEAFF
>.|many|TRBJ1-1|TRBV3-1
TGTGCCAGCAGCCCGTTCCGGAACACTGAAGCTTTCTTT
CASSPFRNTEAFF
>.|.|TRBJ2-5|TRBV7-7
TGTGCTAGCAGCTTAGTCGGGCCAGCCTCCCAAGAGACCCAGTACTTC
CASSLVGPASQETQYF
>.|few|TRBJ1-1|TRBV7-9
TGTGCCAGCGCCTTTGGGGCGGCCACTGAAGCTTTCTTT
CASAFGAATEAFF
>.|.|TRBJ1-5|TRBV18
TGTGCCAGCTCAGAAAATTTTAGCAATCAGCCCCAGCATTTT
CASSENFSNQPQHF